Below, one TCR beta chain is given with its context. Germline V CDR1 and CDR2: SGDLS, YYNGEE. The CDR3 totals 13 residues. The V and J ends lost 0 bases and 6 bases respectively, with 9 bases between them. The sample originates from a study of blood T cell repertoires in COVID-19. Clones were sequenced by immunoSEQ multiplex PCR, and TCRdb holds only the in-frame ones, with some missing. The sample yields approximately 230,000 clones, roughly 80% seen once. V usage is TRBV9 and J usage is TRBJ1-2; D is unclear. Input material: peripheral blood. The clonotype comes from an elderly man with acute or convalescent COVID-19. The DNA for the CDR3 is TGTGCCAGCAGCGTAGGTAGGGAGGATGGCTACACCTTC. Translation: CASSVGREDGYTF.